The 14 T cell receptor beta chains below come from one sample, sequenced in a study of T cell responses to AZD1222 COVID-19 vaccine. Method: immunoSEQ multiplex PCR; TCRdb's copy keeps in-frame clones and lacks some. There are roughly 72,000 clones in the sample; 85% occur only once, and 20% lies in the top ten. This specimen was peripheral blood, taken on day 0 of AZD1222 vaccination. These receptors all stem from an adult in good health.

This chain joins TRBV4-1 and TRBJ2-1; D tentatively reads TRBD1 or TRBD2 (6 bases each). Germline CDR1 MGHRA, CDR2 YSYEKL. The CDR3 consists of 16 residues. Trimming pared 0 bases from V and 7 bases from J, leaving 16 bases between. CDR3 coding DNA: TGCGCCAGCAGCCAAGATGTCGGGGGCCCTTGGAATGAGCAGTTCTTC. This encodes CASSQDVGGPWNEQFF.

The chain couples TRBV9 to TRBJ2-1, with D perhaps matching TRBD2 (6 bases). V lost 0 bases and J 7 bases, leaving 14 bases between the germline ends. This CDR3 has 15 residues. The germline gives CDR1 SGDLS, CDR2 YYNGEE. The CDR3 coding sequence is TGTGCCAGCAGCGTAGAAGGGACTGCGGGTAATGAGCAGTTCTTC. Amino acid sequence: CASSVEGTAGNEQFF.

The genes are TRBV12-5 and TRBJ1-1; tentatively, D is TRBD1 (6 bases). CDR1 is LGHNT, CDR2 FRNRAP, per germline. The CDR3 is 11 amino acids. The V end was cut by 6 bases, the J end by 7 bases, with 9 bases between. The CDR3 DNA sequence: TGTGCTAGTGGCATAGGGGGTGAAGCTTTCTTT. Translation gives CASGIGGEAFF.

The chain employs TRBV13 and TRBJ2-2, with a tentative D call TRBD2 (6 bases). V was cut by 6 bases and J by 0 bases, with 8 bases left in between. This CDR3 contains 14 residues. Germline loops: CDR1 PRHDT, CDR2 FYEKMQ (reference sequence). The CDR3 DNA reads as TGTGCCAGCAGGACTAGGGCGAACACCGGGGAGCTGTTTTTT. Its translation is CASRTRANTGELFF.

This rearrangement joins TRBV6-2 or TRBV6-3 to TRBJ1-2; 7 bases line up with TRBD1. The germline gives CDR1 MNHEY, CDR2 SVGEGT. The CDR3 extends over 14 amino acids. The V segment lost 5 bases and the J segment 5 bases; nucleotides outside the gene matches: 8. The CDR3 nucleotides read TGTGCCAGCAGTACCTGGGACAGATCATATGGCTACACCTTC. It is translated as CASSTWDRSYGYTF.

This clone appeared a single time. This sequence joins TRBV14 and TRBJ1-5; 8 bases fit TRBD1. The CDR3 is 14 residues long. CDR1 and CDR2 (germline): SGHDN, FVKESK. Unmatched junction bases numbered 5, after V lost 4 bases and J lost 6 bases. The CDR3 spells CASSRTGSGQPQHF. In DNA, the CDR3 is TGTGCCAGCAGCCGGACAGGGTCCGGTCAGCCCCAGCATTTT.

This clone was counted once. The genes are TRBV5-1 and TRBJ1-6; D gene unclear. Trimming shortened V by 0 bases and J by 9 bases, and 16 bases separated the two germline ends. The CDR3 loop spans 16 amino acids. Per germline, CDR1 SGHRS and CDR2 YFSETQ. Here the CDR3 DNA reads TGCGCCAGCAGCTTGGCTCGGACCGGGATAGGTTCACCCCTCCACTTT. This codes for CASSLARTGIGSPLHF.

This chain links TRBV27 with TRBJ2-7, with 8 bases matching TRBD1. The trim removed 5 bases at V and 5 bases at J, leaving 2 bases unmatched. This CDR3 comprises 12 residues. Germline assignment: CDR1 MNHEY and CDR2 SMNVEV (reference sequence). CDR3 sequence reads: CASSARGHEQYF. CDR3 DNA: TGTGCCAGCAGTGCCAGGGGGCACGAGCAGTACTTC.

This sequence joins TRBV19 and TRBJ1-4, with D hard to call. The length of the CDR3 is 15 residues. V shed 5 bases and J shed 8 bases, with 18 bases lying between them. Germline CDR1 reads LNHDA; CDR2 reads SQIVND (reference sequence). CDR3 coding DNA: TGTGCCAGTAGTCTCAGGCCCAGCTTGGAGGAAAAACTGTTTTTT. Translation gives CASSLRPSLEEKLFF.

The chain employs TRBV3-1 (or the pseudogene TRBV3-2) and TRBJ2-3; D ambiguous. The CDR3 spans 15 residues. V was cut by 1 base and J by 1 base, with 9 bases left in between. Germline assignment: CDR1 LGHDT and CDR2 YNNKEL (reference sequence). CDR3 loop: CASSQGLVRTDTQYF. The CDR3, as DNA: TGTGCCAGCAGCCAAGGGCTAGTGCGCACAGATACGCAGTATTTT.

The gene calls are TRBV6-5 and TRBJ2-5; D is uncertain. Germline lookup yields CDR1 MNHEY and CDR2 SVGAGI. V lost 6 bases and J 1 base, leaving 15 bases between the germline ends. The CDR3 has 15 residues. The CDR3 reads CASRTNSATQETQYF. In nucleotides, the CDR3 is TGTGCCAGCAGGACGAACAGCGCAACCCAAGAGACCCAGTACTTC.

The rearrangement uses TRBV6-5 and TRBJ1-4; D may be TRBD1 (6 bases). Germline CDR1 MNHEY, CDR2 SVGAGI. The CDR3 spans 15 residues. Deletions cut 6 bases from V and 7 bases from J, with 18 bases between. The CDR3 bases are TGTGCCAGCAGCTTCCGCAGGGGACCGACTGAAAAACTGTTTTTT. Translation: CASSFRRGPTEKLFF.

This chain connects TRBV27 to TRBJ1-6; possible D gene TRBD1, 5 bases. CDR3 length equals 14 residues. Germline V CDR1 and CDR2: MNHEY, SMNVEV (reference sequence). Deletions cut 8 bases from V and 7 bases from J, with 15 bases between. CDR3: CASLGQGRNSPLHF. The CDR3 bases are TGTGCCAGCCTAGGCCAGGGCCGAAATTCACCCCTCCACTTT.

Points on this clone: Other DNA sequences in the same sample also yield this CDR3. This chain uses TRBV9 with TRBJ2-1, with a tentative D call TRBD2 (6 bases). The ends were cut back, 2 bases at V and 6 bases at J, with 15 bases in the middle. The CDR3 has 15 residues. Germline lookup yields CDR1 SGDLS and CDR2 YYNGEE. The CDR3 protein is CASSVGGVAVNEQFF. The CDR3 DNA reads TGTGCCAGCAGCGTGGGCGGGGTCGCGGTCAATGAGCAGTTCTTC.